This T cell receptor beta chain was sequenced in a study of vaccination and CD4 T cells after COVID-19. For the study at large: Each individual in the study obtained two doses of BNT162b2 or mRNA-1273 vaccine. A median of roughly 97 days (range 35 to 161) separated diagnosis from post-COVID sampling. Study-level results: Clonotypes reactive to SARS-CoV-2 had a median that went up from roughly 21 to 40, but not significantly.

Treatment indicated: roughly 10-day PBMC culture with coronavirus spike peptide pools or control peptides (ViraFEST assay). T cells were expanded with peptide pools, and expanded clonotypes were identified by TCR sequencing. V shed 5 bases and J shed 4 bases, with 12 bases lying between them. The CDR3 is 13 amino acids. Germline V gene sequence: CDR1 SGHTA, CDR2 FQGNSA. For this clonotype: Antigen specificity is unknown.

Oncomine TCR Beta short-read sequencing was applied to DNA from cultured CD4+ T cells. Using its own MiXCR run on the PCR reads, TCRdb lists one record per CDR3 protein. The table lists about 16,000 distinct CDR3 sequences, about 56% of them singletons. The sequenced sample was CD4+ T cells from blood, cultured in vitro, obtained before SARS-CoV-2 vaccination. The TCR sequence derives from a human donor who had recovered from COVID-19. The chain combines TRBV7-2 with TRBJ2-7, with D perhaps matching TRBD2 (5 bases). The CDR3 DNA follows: TGTGCCAGCAGCCCAATCGGGGTTTACGAGCAGTACTTC. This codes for CASSPIGVYEQYF.